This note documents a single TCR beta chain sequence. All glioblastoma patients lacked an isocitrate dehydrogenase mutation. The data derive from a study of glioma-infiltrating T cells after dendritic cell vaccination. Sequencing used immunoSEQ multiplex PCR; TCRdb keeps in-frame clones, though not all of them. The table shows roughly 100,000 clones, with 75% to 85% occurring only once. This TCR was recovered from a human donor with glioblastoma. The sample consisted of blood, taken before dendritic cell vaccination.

The CDR3 is CASRGPGSNYGYTF. CDR3 DNA sequence: TGTGCCAGCAGGGGCCCGGGGTCTAACTATGGCTACACCTTC. V is TRBV2 and J is TRBJ1-2, with D unresolved. The CDR3 is 14 residues long. Germline CDR1 and CDR2: SNHLY and FYNNEI. The V end lost 6 bases, the J end lost 0 bases, and 11 bases lay between the germline ends. Full variable domain (missing parts from reference TRBV2 and TRBJ1-2): EPEVTQTPSHQVTQMGQEVILRCVPISNHLYFYWYRQILGQKVEFLVSFYNNEISEKSEIFDDQFSVERPDGSNFTLKIRSTKLEDSAMYFCASRGPGSNYGYTFGSGTRLTVV.